The clone carrying this T cell receptor (beta chain) has only one observation. As yet, its antigen is unknown. This record comes from a study of cytotoxic CD8 clonotypes in ibrutinib-treated CLL. In germline, CDR1 is LNHNV, CDR2 YYDKDF (reference sequence). With 1 base removed from V and 5 bases from J, the gap between germline ends came to 5 bases. The CDR3 spans 13 residues. Study-wide results and limits: Clonality at baseline surpassed age-matched healthy donors and tracked circulating CD8+ T-cell counts. Investigators sampled sustained-remission and progressing patients at differing times.

Sequencing was performed with immunoSEQ multiplex PCR; in TCRdb, only in-frame clones are kept and a portion is missing. The sample includes 250,000 to 350,000 clones, 76% of them seen just once. The sequence came from a human donor with chronic lymphocytic leukemia. The chain couples TRBV15 to TRBJ2-2; D unresolved. Sequencing used PBMCs, obtained at disease progression, from a patient treated with ibrutinib. CDR3 nucleotides: TGTGCCACCAGCAGAGCTGGGACCGGGGAGCTGTTTTTT. It specifies CATSRAGTGELFF.